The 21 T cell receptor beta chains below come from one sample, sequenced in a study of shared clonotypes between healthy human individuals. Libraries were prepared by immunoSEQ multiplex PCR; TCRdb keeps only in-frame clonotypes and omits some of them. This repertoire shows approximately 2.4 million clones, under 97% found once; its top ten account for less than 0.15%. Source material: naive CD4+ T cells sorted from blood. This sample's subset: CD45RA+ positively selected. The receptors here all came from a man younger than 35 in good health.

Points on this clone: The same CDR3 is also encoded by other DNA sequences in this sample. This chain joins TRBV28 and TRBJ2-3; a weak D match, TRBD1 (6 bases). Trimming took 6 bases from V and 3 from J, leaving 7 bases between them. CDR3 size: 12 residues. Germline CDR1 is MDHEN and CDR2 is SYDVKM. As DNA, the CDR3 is TGTGCCAGCAGAGGGGGAACAGATACGCAGTATTTT. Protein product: CASRGGTDTQYF.

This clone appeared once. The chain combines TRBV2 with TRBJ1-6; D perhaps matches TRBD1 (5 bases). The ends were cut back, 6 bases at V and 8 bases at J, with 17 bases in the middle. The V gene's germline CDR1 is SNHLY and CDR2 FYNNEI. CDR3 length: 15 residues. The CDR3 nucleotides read TGTGCCAGCAGGGGGACTTCGATTAGGCATTCACCCCTCCACTTT. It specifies CASRGTSIRHSPLHF.

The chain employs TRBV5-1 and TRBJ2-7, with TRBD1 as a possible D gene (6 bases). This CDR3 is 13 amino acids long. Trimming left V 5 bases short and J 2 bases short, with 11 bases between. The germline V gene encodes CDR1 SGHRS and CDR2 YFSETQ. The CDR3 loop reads CASRPQGPYEQYF. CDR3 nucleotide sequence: TGCGCCAGCAGACCACAGGGCCCCTACGAGCAGTACTTC.

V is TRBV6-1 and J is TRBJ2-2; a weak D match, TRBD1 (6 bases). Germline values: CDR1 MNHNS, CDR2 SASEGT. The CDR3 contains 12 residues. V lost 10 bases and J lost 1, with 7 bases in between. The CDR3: CATRGNTGELFF. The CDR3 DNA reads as TGTGCCACCAGGGGGAACACCGGGGAGCTGTTTTTT.

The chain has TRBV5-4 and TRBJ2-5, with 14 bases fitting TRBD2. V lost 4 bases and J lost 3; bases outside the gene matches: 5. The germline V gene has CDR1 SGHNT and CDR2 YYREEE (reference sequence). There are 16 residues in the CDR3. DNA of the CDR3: TGTGCCAGCAGCCCTGGGACTAGCGGGGGAAAAGAGACCCAGTACTTC. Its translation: CASSPGTSGGKETQYF.

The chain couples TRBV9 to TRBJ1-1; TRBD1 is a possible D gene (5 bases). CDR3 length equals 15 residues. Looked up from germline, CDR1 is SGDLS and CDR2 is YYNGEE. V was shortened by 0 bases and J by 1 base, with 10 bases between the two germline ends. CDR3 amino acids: CASSVVGQGNTEAFF. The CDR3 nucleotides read TGTGCCAGCAGCGTAGTTGGGCAGGGGAACACTGAAGCTTTCTTT.

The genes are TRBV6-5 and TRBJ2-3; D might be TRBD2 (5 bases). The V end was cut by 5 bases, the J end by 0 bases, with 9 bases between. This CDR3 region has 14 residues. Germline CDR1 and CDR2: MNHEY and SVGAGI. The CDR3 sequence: CASSIATSTDTQYF. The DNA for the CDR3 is TGTGCCAGCAGTATAGCGACTAGCACAGATACGCAGTATTTT.

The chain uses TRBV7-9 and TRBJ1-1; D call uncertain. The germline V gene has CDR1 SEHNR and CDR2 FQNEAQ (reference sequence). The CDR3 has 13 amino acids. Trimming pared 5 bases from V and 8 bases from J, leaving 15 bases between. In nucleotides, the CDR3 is TGTGCCAGCAGCCATCTTAAACGGACCGAAGCTTTCTTT. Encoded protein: CASSHLKRTEAFF. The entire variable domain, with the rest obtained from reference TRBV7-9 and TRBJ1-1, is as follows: DTGVSQNPRHKITKRGQNVTFRCDPISEHNRLYWYRQTLGQGPEFLTYFQNEAQLEKSRLLSDRFSAERPKGSFSTLEIQRTEQGDSAMYLCASSHLKRTEAFFGQGTRLTVV.

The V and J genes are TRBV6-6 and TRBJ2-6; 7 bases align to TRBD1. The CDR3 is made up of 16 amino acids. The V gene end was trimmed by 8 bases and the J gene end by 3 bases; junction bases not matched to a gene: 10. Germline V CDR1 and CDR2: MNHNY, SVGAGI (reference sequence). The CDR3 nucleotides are TGTGCCAGCTCTCTAAGGGGGCGCGTTGGGGCCAACGTCCTGACTTTC. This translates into CASSLRGRVGANVLTF.

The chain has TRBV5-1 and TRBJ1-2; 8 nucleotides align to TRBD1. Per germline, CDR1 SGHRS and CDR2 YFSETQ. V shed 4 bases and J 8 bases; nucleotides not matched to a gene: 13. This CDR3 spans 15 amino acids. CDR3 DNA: TGCGCCAGCAGCCCAAATCAGGGGGCTCGGGACGGCTACACCTTC. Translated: CASSPNQGARDGYTF.

For the CDR3, the DNA is TGTGCCAGCAGTCCTCAGAGGAATAGCAATCAGCCCCAGCATTTT. It specifies CASSPQRNSNQPQHF. The chain is built from TRBV27 and TRBJ1-5; D not certain. This CDR3 is 15 amino acids long. Germline CDR1 and CDR2: MNHEY and SMNVEV (reference sequence). Trimming cost V 5 bases and J 0 bases, with 11 bases left between them.

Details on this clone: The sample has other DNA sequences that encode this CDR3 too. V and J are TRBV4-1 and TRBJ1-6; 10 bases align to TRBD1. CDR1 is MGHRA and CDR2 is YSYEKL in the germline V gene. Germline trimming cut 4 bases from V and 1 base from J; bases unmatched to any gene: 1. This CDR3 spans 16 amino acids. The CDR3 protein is CASSPGQGSYNSPLHF. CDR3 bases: TGCGCCAGCAGCCCGGGACAGGGGTCCTATAATTCACCCCTCCACTTT.

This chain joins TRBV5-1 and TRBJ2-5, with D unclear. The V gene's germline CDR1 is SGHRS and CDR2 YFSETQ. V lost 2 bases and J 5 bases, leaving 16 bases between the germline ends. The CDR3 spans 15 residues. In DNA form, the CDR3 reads TGCGCCAGCAGCTTTCCCCCGGCCAGGTCGGAGACCCAGTACTTC. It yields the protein CASSFPPARSETQYF.

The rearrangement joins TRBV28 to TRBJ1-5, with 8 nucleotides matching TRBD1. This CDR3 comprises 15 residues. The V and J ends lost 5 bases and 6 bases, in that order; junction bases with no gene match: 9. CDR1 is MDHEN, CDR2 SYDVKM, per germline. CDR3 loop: CASSPDRGLFQPQHF. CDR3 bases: TGTGCCAGCAGTCCAGACAGGGGTTTATTTCAGCCCCAGCATTTT.

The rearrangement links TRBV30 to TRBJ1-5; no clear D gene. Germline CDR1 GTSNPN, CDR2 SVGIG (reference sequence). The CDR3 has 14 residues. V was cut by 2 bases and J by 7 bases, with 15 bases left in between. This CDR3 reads CAWSPPRVGQPQHF. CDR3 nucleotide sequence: TGTGCCTGGAGTCCGCCAAGGGTAGGCCAGCCCCAGCATTTT.

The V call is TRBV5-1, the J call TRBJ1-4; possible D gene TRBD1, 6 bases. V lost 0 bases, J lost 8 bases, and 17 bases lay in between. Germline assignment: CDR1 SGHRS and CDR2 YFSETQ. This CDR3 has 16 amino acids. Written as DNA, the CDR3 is TGCGCCAGCAGCTTGGCCGGCAGGGGTAGAGGGGAAAAACTGTTTTTT. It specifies CASSLAGRGRGEKLFF.

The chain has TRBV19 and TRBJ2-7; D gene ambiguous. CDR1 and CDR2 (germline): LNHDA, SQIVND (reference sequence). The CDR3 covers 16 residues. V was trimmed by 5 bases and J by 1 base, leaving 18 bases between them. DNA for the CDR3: TGTGCCAGTAGTCCGCAGGCAGCGTCCCGATCCTACGAGCAGTACTTC. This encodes CASSPQAASRSYEQYF.

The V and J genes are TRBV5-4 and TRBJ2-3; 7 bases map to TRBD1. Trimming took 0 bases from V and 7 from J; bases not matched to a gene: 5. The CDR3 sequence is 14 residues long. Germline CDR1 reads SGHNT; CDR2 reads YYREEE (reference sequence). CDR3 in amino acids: CASSLETGLNTQYF. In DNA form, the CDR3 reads TGTGCCAGCAGCTTGGAGACAGGGCTAAATACGCAGTATTTT.

CDR3 sequence reads: CASSPYDRVRETQYF. The CDR3 coding sequence is TGTGCCAGCAGCCCTTACGACAGGGTACGAGAGACCCAGTACTTC. V gene TRBV5-4 combines with J gene TRBJ2-5, with TRBD1 identical over 7 bases. The germline gives CDR1 SGHNT, CDR2 YYREEE (reference sequence). The CDR3 spans 15 residues. Germline trimming cut 4 bases from V and 4 bases from J; bases unmatched to any gene: 10.

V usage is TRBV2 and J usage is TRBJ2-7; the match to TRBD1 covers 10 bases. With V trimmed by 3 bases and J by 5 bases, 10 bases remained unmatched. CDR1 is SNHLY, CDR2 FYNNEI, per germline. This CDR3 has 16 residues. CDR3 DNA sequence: TGTGCCAGCAGTGAGGCCGGGACAGGGGTCAGGAACGAGCAGTACTTC. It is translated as CASSEAGTGVRNEQYF.

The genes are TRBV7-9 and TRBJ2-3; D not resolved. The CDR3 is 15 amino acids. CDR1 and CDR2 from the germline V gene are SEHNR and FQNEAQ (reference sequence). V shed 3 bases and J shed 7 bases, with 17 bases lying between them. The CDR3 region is CASSLGWSPDHTQYF. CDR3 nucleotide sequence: TGTGCCAGCAGCTTGGGGTGGAGCCCTGACCATACGCAGTATTTT.